Below, one TCR beta chain is given with its context. The sample originates from a study of blood T cell repertoires in COVID-19. The wider study: The United States, Italy and Spain provided the acute and convalescent COVID-19 samples.

Trimming took 0 bases from V and 5 from J, leaving 10 bases between them. The CDR3 consists of 15 residues. The V gene's germline CDR1 is KGHDR and CDR2 SFDVKD. In the original workflow: Amplified reference gene primers provided the basis for estimating nucleated cell counts. TCRdb's copy holds only in-frame clones and misses some; the assay was immunoSEQ multiplex PCR. That table supplies the V and J calls and clone size; D and trimming were determined from the DNA. Of some 160,000 clones in the sample, roughly four fifths are singletons; the top ten hold 9.5% to 13%. The chain couples TRBV24-1 to TRBJ2-1, with D unclear. The clonotype comes from an older man with active or convalescent COVID-19. The sample taken for sequencing was peripheral blood. The CDR3 loop is CATSDLVSGHNEQFF. The CDR3 nucleotides read TGTGCCACCAGTGATTTGGTATCCGGTCACAATGAGCAGTTCTTC.